A single sample gave rise to the 5 T cell receptor beta chains below, sequenced in a study of CD8 T cells in Susac syndrome. Roughly 0.45 to 1 ug RNA was reverse transcribed with random hexamers. TCRdb re-analysed the immunoSEQ multiplex PCR reads in MiXCR, keeping a single row per CDR3 protein. The repertoire consists of about 76,000 distinct CDR3 sequences, with 90% to 95% occurring once and the leading ten covering less than 0.55%. The source material was CD8+ T cells from PBMCs. The receptors here all came from a human donor with multiple sclerosis.

V and J are TRBV19 and TRBJ2-3, with D perhaps TRBD2 (6 bases). Germline V gene sequence: CDR1 LNHDA, CDR2 SQIVND (reference sequence). Trimming took off 7 bases at V and 1 base at J, with 12 bases between the two ends. This CDR3 spans 14 amino acids. The CDR3 DNA sequence: TGTGCCAGTAAGGTCGGGGGAGGCACAGATACGCAGTATTTT. This translates into CASKVGGGTDTQYF.

A single count supports this clonotype. This chain joins TRBV7-9 and TRBJ1-2; D remains ambiguous. The V and J ends lost 4 bases and 8 bases respectively, with 23 bases between them. This CDR3 contains 16 residues. CDR1 and CDR2 (germline): SEHNR, FQNEAQ (reference sequence). CDR3 sequence reads: CASSSIPSRVPEGYTF. The CDR3 DNA sequence: TGTGCCAGCAGCTCCATCCCCTCACGGGTCCCGGAGGGCTACACCTTC.

This chain uses TRBV28 with TRBJ1-5, with 11 bases fitting TRBD1. The CDR3 length is 20 residues. V lost 4 bases to trimming and J lost 2 bases; unmatched junction nucleotides: 16. Per the germline V gene, CDR1 is MDHEN and CDR2 is SYDVKM. CDR3 protein: CASSYDPGQGVSLGNQPQHF. As DNA, the CDR3 is TGTGCCAGCAGTTACGATCCGGGACAGGGGGTTAGTCTGGGCAATCAGCCCCAGCATTTT.

The chain carries TRBV28 and TRBJ2-7; D perhaps matches TRBD1 (6 bases). Trimming pared 4 bases from V and 1 base from J, leaving 14 bases between. CDR1 and CDR2 from the germline V gene are MDHEN and SYDVKM. The CDR3 extends over 15 amino acids. The CDR3 DNA reads TGTGCCAGCAGTTCCCCCCCCGACAGGTCCTACGAGCAGTACTTC. Residues: CASSSPPDRSYEQYF.

The rearrangement uses TRBV5-1 and TRBJ2-7; D possibly matches TRBD1 or TRBD2 (5 bases each). The CDR3 is 15 residues long. CDR1 and CDR2 (germline): SGHRS, YFSETQ. V gave up 4 bases and J gave up 2 bases, with 16 bases separating them. The CDR3 sequence is CASSLFRDGAYEQYF. The CDR3 DNA reads TGCGCCAGCAGCCTATTTAGGGACGGAGCCTACGAGCAGTACTTC.